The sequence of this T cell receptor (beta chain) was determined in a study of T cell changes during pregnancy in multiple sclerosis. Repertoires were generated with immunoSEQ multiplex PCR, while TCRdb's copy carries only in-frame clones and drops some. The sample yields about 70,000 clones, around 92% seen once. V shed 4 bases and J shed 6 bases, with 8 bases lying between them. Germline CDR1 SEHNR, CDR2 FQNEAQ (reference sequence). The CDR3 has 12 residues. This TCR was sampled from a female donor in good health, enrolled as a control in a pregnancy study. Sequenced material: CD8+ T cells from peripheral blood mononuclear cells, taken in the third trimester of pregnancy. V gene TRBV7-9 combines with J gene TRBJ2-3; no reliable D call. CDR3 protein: CASSSLPDTQYF. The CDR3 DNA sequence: TGTGCCAGCAGCTCTCTCCCCGATACGCAGTATTTT.